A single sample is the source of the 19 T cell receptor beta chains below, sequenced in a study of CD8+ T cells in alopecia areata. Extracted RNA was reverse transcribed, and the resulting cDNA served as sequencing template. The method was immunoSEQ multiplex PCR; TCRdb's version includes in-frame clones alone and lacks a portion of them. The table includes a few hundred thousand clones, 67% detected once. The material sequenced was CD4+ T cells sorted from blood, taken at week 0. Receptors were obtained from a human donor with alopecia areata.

The CDR3 DNA follows: TGTGCCAGCAGCCCGGACAGGGGGCGCCGTAGGGGCGGTACCGGGGAGCTGTTTTTT. This encodes CASSPDRGRRRGGTGELFF. The rearrangement links TRBV7-8 to TRBJ2-2; 11 nucleotides align to TRBD1. The CDR3 is 19 amino acids. CDR1 is SGHVS and CDR2 is FQNEAQ in the germline V gene. The ends lost 5 bases at V and 5 bases at J; junction bases unmatched: 16.

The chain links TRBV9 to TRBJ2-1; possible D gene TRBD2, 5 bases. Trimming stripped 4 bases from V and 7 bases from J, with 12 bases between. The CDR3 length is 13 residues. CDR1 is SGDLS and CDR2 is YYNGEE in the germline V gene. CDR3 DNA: TGTGCCAGCAGCCCCTATCCGGGGAATGAGCAGTTCTTC. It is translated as CASSPYPGNEQFF.

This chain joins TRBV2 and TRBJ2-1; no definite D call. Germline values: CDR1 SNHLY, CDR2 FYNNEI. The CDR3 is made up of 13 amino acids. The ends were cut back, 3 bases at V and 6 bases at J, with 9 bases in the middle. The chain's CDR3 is CASSDYGFNEQFF. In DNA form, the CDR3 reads TGTGCCAGCAGTGACTACGGCTTCAATGAGCAGTTCTTC.

The CDR3 spells CAWSTSGGAGTQYF. Here the CDR3 DNA reads TGTGCCTGGAGTACCAGCGGGGGGGCAGGGACCCAGTACTTC. J is TRBJ2-5 and V is TRBV30; 10 bases agree with TRBD2. Trimming cost V 2 bases and J 7 bases; bases outside gene matches: 7. Germline V gene data show CDR1 as GTSNPN and CDR2 as SVGIG (reference sequence). The CDR3 extends over 14 amino acids. The full variable domain, with the rest looked up from reference TRBV30 and TRBJ2-5, is SQTIHQWPATLVQPVGSPLSLECTVEGTSNPNLYWYRQAAGRGLQLLFYSVGIGQISSEVPQNLSASRPQDRQFILSSKKLLLSDSGFYLCAWSTSGGAGTQYFGPGTRLLVL.

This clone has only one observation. The CDR3, as DNA: TGTGCCAGTAGTGTCGGGGGGAGTGCAGATACGCAGTATTTT. Translated: CASSVGGSADTQYF. V gene TRBV19 combines with J gene TRBJ2-3, with 7 bases matching TRBD2. Trimming removed 5 bases from V and 4 bases from J; junction bases left unmatched: 6. The CDR3 spans 14 residues. Germline CDR1 and CDR2: LNHDA and SQIVND (reference sequence).

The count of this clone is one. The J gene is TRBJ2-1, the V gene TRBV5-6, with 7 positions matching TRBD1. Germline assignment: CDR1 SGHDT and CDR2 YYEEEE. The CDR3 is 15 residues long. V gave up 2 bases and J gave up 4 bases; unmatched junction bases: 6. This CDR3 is CASSFPGQRYNEQFF. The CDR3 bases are TGTGCCAGCAGCTTCCCGGGACAGAGATACAATGAGCAGTTCTTC.

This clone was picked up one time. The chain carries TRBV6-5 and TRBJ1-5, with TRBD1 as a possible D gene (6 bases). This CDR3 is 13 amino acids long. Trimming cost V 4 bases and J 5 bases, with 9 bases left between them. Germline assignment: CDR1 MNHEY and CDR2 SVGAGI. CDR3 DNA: TGTGCCAGCAGTTGGGACACCTATCAGCCCCAGCATTTT. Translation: CASSWDTYQPQHF.

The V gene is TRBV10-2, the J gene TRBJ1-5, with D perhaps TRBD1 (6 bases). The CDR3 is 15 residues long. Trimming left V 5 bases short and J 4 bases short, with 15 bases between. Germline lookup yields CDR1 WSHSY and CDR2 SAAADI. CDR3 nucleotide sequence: TGCGCCAGCAGTTTTGACAGGCGGGGGAATCAGCCCCAGCATTTT. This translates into CASSFDRRGNQPQHF.

DNA for the CDR3: TGTGCCAGCAGTGAATTTGTAGCGGGGGCCTACAATGAGCAGTTCTTC. Its translation is CASSEFVAGAYNEQFF. The chain carries TRBV6-1 and TRBJ2-1; 9 bases are shared with TRBD2. V was pared by 2 bases and J by 2 bases, with 4 bases of the junction left unmatched. Germline CDR1 is MNHNS and CDR2 is SASEGT. The CDR3 has 16 residues.

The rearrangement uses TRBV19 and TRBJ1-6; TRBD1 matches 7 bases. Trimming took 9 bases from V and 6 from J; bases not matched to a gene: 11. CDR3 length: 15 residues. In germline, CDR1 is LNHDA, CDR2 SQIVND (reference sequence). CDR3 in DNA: TGTGCCAGCAGAGAAGGGGGCCTTCTTAATTCACCCCTCCACTTT. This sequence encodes CASREGGLLNSPLHF.

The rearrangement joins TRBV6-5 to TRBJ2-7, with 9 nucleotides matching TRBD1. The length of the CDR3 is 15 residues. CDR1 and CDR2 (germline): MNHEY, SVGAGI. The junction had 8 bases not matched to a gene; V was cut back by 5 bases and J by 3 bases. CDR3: CASSPDPGQGYEQYF. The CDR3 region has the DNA TGTGCCAGCAGTCCTGATCCGGGACAGGGCTACGAGCAGTACTTC.

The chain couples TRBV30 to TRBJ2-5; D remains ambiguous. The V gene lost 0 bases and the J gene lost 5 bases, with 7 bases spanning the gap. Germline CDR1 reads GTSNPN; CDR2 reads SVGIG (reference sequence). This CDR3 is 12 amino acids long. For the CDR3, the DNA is TGTGCCTGGAGTGTACGAAAGGAGACCCAGTACTTC. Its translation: CAWSVRKETQYF.

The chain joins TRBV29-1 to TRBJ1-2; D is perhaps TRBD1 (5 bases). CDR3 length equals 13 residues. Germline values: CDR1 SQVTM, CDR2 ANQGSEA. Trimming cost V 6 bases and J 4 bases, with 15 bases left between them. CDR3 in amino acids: CSVGDVGFYGYTF. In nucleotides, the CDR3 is TGCAGCGTGGGGGACGTGGGATTCTATGGCTACACCTTC.

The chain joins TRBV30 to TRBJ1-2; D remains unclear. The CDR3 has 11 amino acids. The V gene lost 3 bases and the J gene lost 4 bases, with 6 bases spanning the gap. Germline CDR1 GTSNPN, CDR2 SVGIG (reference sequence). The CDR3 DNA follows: TGTGCCTGGAGCGGGTCCTATGGCTACACCTTC. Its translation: CAWSGSYGYTF. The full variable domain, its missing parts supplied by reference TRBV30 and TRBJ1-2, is SQTIHQWPATLVQPVGSPLSLECTVEGTSNPNLYWYRQAAGRGLQLLFYSVGIGQISSEVPQNLSASRPQDRQFILSSKKLLLSDSGFYLCAWSGSYGYTFGSGTRLTVV.

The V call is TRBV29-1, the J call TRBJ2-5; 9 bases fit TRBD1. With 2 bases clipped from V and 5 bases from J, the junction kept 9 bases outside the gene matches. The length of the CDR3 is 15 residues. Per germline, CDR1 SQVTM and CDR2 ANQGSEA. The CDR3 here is CSVERRDRVGETQYF. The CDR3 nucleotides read TGCAGCGTTGAACGTAGGGACAGGGTAGGGGAGACCCAGTACTTC. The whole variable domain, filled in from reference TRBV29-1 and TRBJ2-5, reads SAVISQKPSRDICQRGTSLTIQCQVDSQVTMMFWYRQQPGQSLTLIATANQGSEATYESGFVIDKFPISRPNLTFSTLTVSNMSPEDSSIYLCSVERRDRVGETQYFGPGTRLLVL.

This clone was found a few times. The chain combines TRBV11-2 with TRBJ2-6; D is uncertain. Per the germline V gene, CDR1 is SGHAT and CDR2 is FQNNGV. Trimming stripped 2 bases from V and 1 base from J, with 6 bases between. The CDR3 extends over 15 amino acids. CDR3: CASSLWGSGANVLTF. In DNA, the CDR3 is TGTGCCAGCAGCTTATGGGGATCTGGGGCCAACGTCCTGACTTTC.

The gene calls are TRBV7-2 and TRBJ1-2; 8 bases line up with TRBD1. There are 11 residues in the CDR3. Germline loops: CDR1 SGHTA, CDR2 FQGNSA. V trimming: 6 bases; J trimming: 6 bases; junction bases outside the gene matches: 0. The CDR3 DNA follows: TGTGCCAGCAGGGACAGGGATGGCTACACCTTC. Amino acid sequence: CASRDRDGYTF.

The CDR3: CASSLQSSYNEQFF. In nucleotides, the CDR3 is TGTGCCAGCAGCTTACAGTCCTCCTACAATGAGCAGTTCTTC. This chain connects TRBV11-2 to TRBJ2-1; no firm D call. V lost 2 bases and J 0 bases, leaving 5 bases between the germline ends. This CDR3 comprises 14 residues. Germline V lookup: CDR1 SGHAT, CDR2 FQNNGV. Full variable domain (missing parts from reference TRBV11-2 and TRBJ2-1): EAGVAQSPRYKIIEKRQSVAFWCNPISGHATLYWYQQILGQGPKLLIQFQNNGVVDDSQLPKDRFSAERLKGVDSTLKIQPAKLEDSAVYLCASSLQSSYNEQFFGPGTRLTVL.

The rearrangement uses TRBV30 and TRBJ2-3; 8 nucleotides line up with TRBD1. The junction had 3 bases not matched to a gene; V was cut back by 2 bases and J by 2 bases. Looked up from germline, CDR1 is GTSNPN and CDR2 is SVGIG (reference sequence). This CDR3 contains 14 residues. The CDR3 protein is CAWSRQGTTDTQYF. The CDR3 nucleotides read TGTGCCTGGAGTAGACAGGGGACCACAGATACGCAGTATTTT. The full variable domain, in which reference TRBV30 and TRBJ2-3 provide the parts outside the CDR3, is SQTIHQWPATLVQPVGSPLSLECTVEGTSNPNLYWYRQAAGRGLQLLFYSVGIGQISSEVPQNLSASRPQDRQFILSSKKLLLSDSGFYLCAWSRQGTTDTQYFGPGTRLTVL.